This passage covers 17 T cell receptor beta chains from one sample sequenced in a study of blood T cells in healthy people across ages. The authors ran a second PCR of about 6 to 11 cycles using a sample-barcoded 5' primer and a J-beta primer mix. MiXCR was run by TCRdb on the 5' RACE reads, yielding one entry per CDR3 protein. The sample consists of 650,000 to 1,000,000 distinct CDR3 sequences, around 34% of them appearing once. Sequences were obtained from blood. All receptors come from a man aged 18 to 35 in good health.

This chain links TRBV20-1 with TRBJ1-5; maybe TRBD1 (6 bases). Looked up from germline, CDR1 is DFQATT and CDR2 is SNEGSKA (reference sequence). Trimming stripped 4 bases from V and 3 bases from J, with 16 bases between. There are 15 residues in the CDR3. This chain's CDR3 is CSATQGMGANQPQHF. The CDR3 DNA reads TGCAGTGCTACCCAGGGGATGGGGGCCAATCAGCCCCAGCATTTT.

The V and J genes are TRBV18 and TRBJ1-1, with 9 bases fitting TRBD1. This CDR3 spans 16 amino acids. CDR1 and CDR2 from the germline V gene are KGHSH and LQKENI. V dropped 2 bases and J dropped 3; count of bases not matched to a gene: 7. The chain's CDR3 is CASSPIETGGDTEAFF. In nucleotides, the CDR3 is TGTGCCAGCTCACCAATTGAGACAGGGGGGGACACTGAAGCTTTCTTT.

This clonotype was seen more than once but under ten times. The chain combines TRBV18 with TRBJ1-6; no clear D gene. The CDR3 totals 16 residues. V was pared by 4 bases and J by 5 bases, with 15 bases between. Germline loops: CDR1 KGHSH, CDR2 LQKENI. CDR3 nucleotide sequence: TGTGCCAGCTCACAAAGGGCGGCGGCCGATAATTCACCCCTCCACTTT. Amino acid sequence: CASSQRAAADNSPLHF. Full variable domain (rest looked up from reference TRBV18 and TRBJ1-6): NAGVMQNPRHLVRRRGQEARLRCSPMKGHSHVYWYRQLPEEGLKFMVYLQKENIIDESGMPKERFSAEFPKEGPSILRIQQVVRGDSAAYFCASSQRAAADNSPLHFGNGTRLTVT.

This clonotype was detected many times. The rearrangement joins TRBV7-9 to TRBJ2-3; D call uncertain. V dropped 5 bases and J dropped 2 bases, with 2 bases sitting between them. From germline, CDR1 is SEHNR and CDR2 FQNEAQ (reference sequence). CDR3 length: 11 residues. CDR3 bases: TGTGCCAGCAGCACCACAGATACGCAGTATTTT. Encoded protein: CASSTTDTQYF.

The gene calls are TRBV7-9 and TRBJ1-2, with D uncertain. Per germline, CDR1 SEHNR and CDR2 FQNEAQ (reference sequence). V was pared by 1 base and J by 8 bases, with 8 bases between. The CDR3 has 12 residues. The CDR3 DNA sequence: TGTGCCAGCAGCTTAGGGATGGGAGGCTACACCTTC. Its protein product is CASSLGMGGYTF.

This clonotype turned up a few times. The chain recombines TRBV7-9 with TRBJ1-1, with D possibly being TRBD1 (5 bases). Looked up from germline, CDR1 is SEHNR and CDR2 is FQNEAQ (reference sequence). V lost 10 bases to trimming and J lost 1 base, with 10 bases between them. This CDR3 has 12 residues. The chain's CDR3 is CANSGGNTEAFF. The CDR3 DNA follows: TGTGCCAACTCGGGGGGGAACACTGAAGCTTTCTTT.

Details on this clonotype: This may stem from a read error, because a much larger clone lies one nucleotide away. In DNA form, the CDR3 reads TGTGCCAGCAGCCAAGAGAGCGGCCGGGTCAATGAGCAGTACTTC. Its translation: CASSQESGRVNEQYF. The J gene is TRBJ2-7, the V gene TRBV3-1; D possibly corresponds to TRBD2 (5 bases). The CDR3 length is 15 residues. With 0 bases removed from V and 7 bases from J, the gap between germline ends came to 16 bases. CDR1 and CDR2 from the germline V gene are LGHDT and YNNKEL (reference sequence).

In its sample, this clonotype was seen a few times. The chain's CDR3 is CASSLPSGTGKSYGYTF. For the CDR3, the DNA is TGTGCCAGCAGCCTGCCGTCCGGGACAGGGAAGAGTTATGGCTACACCTTC. V gene TRBV5-6 combines with J gene TRBJ1-2; 9 bases are a match to TRBD1. V was pared by 4 bases and J by 5 bases, with 15 bases of the junction left unmatched. The CDR3 has 17 residues. The germline V gene encodes CDR1 SGHDT and CDR2 YYEEEE.

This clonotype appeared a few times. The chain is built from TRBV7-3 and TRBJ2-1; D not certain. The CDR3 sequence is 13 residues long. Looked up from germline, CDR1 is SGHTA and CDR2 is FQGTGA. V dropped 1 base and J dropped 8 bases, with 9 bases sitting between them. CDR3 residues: CASSLNPRDEQFF. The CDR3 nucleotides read TGTGCCAGCAGCTTAAATCCCCGGGATGAGCAGTTCTTC.

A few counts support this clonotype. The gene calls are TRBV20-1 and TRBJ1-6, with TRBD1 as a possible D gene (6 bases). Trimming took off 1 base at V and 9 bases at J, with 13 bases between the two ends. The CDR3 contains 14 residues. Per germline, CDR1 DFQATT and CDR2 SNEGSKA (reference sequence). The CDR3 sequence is CSARAGTMGSPLHF. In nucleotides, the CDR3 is TGCAGTGCTAGAGCGGGGACAATGGGTTCACCCCTCCACTTT.

CDR3 sequence reads: CARGGETTLNTEAFF. The CDR3 nucleotides are TGTGCCAGGGGGGGGGAAACCACTTTGAACACTGAAGCTTTCTTT. This chain connects TRBV2 to TRBJ1-1, with TRBD1 as a possible D gene (5 bases). Germline CDR1 SNHLY, CDR2 FYNNEI. The CDR3 contains 15 residues. Trimming pared 9 bases from V and 0 bases from J, leaving 17 bases between.

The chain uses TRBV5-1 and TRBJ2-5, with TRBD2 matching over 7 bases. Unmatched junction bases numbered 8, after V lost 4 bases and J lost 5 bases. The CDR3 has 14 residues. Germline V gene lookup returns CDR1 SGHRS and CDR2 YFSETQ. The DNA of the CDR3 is TGCGCCAGCAGCCTCGGGGGGTCTGAGGAGACCCAGTACTTC. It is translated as CASSLGGSEETQYF.

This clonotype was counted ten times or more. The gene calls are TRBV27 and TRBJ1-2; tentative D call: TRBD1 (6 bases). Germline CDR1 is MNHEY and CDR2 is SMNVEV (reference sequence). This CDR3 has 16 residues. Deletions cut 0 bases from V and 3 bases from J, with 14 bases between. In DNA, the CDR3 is TGTGCCAGCAGTTTATCTCGCTCTCAGGGGTACTATGGCTACACCTTC. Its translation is CASSLSRSQGYYGYTF.

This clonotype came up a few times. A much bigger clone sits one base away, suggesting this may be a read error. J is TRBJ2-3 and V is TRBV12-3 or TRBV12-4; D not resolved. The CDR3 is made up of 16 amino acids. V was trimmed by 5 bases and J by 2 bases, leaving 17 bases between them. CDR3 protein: CASSPTLDAITDTQYF. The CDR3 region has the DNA TGTGCCAGCAGTCCAACCCTAGACGCGATCACAGATACGCAGTATTTT.

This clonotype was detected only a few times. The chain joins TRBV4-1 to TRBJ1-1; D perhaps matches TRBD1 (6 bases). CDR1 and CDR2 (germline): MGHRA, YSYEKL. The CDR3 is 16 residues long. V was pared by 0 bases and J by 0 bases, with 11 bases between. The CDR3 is CASSQEAGELNTEAFF. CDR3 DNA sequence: TGCGCCAGCAGCCAAGAGGCAGGGGAGCTGAACACTGAAGCTTTCTTT.

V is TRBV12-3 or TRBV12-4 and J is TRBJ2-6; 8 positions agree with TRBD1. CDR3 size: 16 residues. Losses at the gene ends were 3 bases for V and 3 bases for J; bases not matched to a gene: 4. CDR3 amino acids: CASSLGTGSGANVLTF. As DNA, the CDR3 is TGTGCCAGCAGTTTGGGGACAGGTAGTGGGGCCAACGTCCTGACTTTC.

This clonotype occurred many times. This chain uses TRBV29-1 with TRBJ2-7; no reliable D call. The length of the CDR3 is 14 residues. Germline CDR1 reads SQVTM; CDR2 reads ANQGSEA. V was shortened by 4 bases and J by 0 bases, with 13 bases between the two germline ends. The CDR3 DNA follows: TGCAGCGTTGTACTGATCTCCAGCTCCTACGAGCAGTACTTC. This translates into CSVVLISSSYEQYF.